Here is one T cell receptor beta chain with its context. What it binds is not known. Trimming removed 6 bases at V and 7 bases at J, with 19 bases between. CDR1 is SEHNR, CDR2 FQNEAQ, per germline (reference sequence). This CDR3 spans 15 amino acids. These data are taken from a study of OX40 agonist ivuxolimab in advanced cancers. For the study at large: Patients were given ivuxolimab, an antibody that agonizes OX40 (CD134).

TCRdb's copy holds only in-frame clones and misses some; the assay was immunoSEQ multiplex PCR. The sample gives more than 50,000 clones, more than 75% of which show up once; 2.6% is in the top ten. Study-level findings and limits: Patients with a partial response at 0.1-3.0 mg/kg had among the lowest clonal expansion. CD4+ and CD8+ T cells in blood underwent clonal expansion by week 6 at 0.1 to 3.0 mg/kg.

Patients were ruled out by autoimmune disease history or systemic immunosuppression. The sequence was obtained from an adult with an advanced solid tumor such as melanoma, head and neck, liver or kidney cancer. The material was CD4+ or CD8+ T cells sorted from blood, obtained in a trial of the OX40 agonist ivuxolimab. The chain combines TRBV7-9 with TRBJ1-5; no firm D call. CDR3 coding DNA: TGTGCCAGCAGGACCCGTACTGGGCCCTTACAGCCCCAGCATTTT. Protein product: CASRTRTGPLQPQHF.